The T cell receptor beta chain described here comes from a study of beta chain features in type 1 diabetes. Overall study findings and caveats: In all four CD4+ subsets, TCRB CDR3 length was significantly, moderately reduced in type 1 diabetes. The similarity of naive, central memory and Treg TCRB repertoires appeared greater among patients than among healthy donors.

Trimming removed 6 bases at V and 6 bases at J, with 12 bases between. Germline CDR1 and CDR2: LNHDA and SQIVND (reference sequence). The CDR3 has 13 residues. As for this clone: What it recognizes is unknown.

One heparinised blood draw averaging roughly 100 mL was given by each donor. Reverse transcription of all isolated RNA meant that expressed TCRB transcripts were sequenced. Approximately 3.5 million reads per sample were averaged for naive, central memory and regulatory samples. Assay used: immunoSEQ multiplex PCR; TCRdb lists only in-frame clones, some missing. The sample lists 300,000 to 400,000 clones; roughly 14% were seen once. The sequencing sample was made of naive CD4+ T cells from blood. The TCR comes from a woman under 30 with type 1 diabetes. The chain carries TRBV19 and TRBJ1-5; D perhaps matches TRBD1 (5 bases). As DNA, the CDR3 is TGTGCCAGTAGGGAAACAGGTAGTCAGCCCCAGCATTTT. It specifies CASRETGSQPQHF.